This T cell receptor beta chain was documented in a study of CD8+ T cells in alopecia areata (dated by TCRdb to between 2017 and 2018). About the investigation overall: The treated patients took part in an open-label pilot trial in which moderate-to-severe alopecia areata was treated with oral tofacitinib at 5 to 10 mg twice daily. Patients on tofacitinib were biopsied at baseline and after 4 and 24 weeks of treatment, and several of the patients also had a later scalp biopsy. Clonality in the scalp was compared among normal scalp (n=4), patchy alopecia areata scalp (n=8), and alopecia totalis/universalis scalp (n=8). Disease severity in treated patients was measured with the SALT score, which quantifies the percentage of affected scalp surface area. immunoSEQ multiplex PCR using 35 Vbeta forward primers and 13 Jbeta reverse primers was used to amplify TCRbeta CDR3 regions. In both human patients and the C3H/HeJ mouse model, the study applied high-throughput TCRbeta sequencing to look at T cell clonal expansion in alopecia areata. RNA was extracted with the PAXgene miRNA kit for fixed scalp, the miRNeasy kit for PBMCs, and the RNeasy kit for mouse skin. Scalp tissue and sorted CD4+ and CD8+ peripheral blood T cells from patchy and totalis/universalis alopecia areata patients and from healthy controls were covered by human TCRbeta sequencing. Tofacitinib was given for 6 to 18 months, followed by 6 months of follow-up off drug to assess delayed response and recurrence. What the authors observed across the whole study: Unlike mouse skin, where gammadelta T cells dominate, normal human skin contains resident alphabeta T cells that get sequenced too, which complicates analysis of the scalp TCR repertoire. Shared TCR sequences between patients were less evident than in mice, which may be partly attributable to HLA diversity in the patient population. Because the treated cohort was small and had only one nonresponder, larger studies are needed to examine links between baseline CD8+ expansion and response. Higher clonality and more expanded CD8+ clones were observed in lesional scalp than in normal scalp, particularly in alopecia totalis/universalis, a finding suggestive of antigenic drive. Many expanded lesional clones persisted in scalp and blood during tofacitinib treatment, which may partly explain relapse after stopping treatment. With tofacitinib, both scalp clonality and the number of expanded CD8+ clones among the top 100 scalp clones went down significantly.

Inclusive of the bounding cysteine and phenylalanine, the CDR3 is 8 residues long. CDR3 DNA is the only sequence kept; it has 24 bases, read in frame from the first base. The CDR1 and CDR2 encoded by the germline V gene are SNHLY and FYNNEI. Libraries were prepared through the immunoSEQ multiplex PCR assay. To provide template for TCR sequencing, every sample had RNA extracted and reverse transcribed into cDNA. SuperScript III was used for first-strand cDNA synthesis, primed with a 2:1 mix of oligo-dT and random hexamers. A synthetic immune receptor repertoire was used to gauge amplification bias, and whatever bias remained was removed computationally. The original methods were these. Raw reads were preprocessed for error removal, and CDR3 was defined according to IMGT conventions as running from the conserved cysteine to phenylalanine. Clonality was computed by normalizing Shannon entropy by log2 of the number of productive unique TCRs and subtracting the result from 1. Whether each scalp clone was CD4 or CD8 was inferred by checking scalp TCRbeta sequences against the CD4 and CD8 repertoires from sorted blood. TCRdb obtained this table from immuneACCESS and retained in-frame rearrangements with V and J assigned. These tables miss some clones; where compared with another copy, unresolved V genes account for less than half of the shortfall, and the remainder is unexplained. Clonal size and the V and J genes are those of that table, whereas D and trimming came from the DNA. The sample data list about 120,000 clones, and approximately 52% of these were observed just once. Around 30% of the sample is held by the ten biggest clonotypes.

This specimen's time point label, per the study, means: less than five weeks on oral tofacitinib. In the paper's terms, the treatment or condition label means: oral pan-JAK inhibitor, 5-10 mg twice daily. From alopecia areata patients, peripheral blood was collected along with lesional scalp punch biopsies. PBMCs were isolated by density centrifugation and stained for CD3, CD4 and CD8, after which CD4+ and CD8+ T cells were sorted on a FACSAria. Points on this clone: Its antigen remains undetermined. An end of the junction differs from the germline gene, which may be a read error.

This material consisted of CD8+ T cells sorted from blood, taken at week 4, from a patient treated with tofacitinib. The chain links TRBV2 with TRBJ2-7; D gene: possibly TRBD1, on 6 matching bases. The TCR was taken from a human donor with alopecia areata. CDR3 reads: CASSIGQF. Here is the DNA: TGTGCCAGCAGTATAGGACAGTTC.